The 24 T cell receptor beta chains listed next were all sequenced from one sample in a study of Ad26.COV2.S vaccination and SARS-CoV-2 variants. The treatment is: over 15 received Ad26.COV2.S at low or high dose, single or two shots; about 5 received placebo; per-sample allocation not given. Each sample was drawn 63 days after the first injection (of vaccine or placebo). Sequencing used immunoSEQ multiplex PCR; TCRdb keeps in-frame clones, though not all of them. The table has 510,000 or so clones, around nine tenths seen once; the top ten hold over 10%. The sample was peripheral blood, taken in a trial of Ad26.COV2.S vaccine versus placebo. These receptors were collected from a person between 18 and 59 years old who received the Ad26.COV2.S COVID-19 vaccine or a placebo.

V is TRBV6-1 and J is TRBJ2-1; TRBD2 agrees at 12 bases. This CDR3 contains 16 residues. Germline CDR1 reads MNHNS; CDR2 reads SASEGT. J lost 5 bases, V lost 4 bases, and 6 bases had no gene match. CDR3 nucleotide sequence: TGTGCCAGCAGTGCCCCTAGCGGGAGGGCCGACAATGAGCAGTTCTTC. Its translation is CASSAPSGRADNEQFF.

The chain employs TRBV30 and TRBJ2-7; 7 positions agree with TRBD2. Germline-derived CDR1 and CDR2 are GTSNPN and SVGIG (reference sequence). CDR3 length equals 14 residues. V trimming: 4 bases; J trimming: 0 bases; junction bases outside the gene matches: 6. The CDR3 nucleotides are TGTGCCTGGACTCGCGGGGGAACCTCCTACGAGCAGTACTTC. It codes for CAWTRGGTSYEQYF.

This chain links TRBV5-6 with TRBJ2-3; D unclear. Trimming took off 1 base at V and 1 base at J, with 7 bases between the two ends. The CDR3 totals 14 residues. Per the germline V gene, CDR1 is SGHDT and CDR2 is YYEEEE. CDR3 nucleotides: TGTGCCAGCAGCTTGACAGAGCGCACAGATACGCAGTATTTT. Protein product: CASSLTERTDTQYF.

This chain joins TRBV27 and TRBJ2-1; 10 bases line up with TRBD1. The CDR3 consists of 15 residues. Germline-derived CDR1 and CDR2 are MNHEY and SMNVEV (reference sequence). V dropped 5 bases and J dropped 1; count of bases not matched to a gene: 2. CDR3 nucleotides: TGTGCCAGCAGTAGGGGACAGGGGTCCTACAATGAGCAGTTCTTC. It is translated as CASSRGQGSYNEQFF.

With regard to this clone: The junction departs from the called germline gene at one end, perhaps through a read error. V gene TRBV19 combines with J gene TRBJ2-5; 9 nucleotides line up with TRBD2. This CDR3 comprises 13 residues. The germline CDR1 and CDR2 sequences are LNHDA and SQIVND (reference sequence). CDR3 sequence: CASRIAGEGTQYF. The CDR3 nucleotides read TGTGCCAGTAGGATAGCGGGGGAAGGGACCCAGTACTTC.

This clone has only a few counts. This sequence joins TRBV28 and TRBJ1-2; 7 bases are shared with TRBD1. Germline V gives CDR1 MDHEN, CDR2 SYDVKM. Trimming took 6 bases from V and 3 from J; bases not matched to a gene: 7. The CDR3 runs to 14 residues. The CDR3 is CASRKGGTDYGYTF. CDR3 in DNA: TGTGCCAGCAGGAAAGGGGGGACAGACTATGGCTACACCTTC.

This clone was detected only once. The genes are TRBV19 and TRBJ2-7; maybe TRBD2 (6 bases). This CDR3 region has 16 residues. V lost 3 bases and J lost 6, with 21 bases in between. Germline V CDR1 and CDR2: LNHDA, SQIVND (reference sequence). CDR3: CASSISAGLSLGEQYF. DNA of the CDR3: TGTGCCAGTAGTATCAGTGCGGGACTCTCTTTGGGCGAGCAGTACTTC.

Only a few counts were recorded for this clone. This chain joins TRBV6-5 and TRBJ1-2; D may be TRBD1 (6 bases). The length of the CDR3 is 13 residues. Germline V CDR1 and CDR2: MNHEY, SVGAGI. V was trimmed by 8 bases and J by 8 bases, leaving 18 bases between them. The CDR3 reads CASRRGRGNGYTF. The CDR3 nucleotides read TGTGCCAGCCGGCGCGGCAGGGGTAACGGCTACACCTTC.

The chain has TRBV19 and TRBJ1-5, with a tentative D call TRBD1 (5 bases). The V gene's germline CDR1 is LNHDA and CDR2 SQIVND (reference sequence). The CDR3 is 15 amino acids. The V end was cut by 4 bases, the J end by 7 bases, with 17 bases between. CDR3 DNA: TGTGCCAGTAGTACACCGGGCAGGGCTGGACAGCCCCAGCATTTT. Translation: CASSTPGRAGQPQHF.

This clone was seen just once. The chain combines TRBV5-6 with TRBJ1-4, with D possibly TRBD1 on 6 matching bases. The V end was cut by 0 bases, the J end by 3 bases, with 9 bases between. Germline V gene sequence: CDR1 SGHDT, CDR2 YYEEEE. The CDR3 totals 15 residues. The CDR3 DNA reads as TGTGCCAGCAGCTTGGTAGGGGGGGCTAATGAAAAACTGTTTTTT. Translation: CASSLVGGANEKLFF.

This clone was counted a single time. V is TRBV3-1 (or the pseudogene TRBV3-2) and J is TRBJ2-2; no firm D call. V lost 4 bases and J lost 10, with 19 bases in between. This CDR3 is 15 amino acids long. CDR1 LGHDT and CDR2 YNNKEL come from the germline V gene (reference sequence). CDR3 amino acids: CASSLTGSTFPELFF. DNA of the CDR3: TGTGCCAGCAGCCTGACCGGGTCAACCTTCCCGGAGCTGTTTTTT.

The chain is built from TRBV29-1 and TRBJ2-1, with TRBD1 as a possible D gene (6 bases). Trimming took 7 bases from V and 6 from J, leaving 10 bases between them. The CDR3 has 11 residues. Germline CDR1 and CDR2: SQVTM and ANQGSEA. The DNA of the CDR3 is TGCAGCGGTCGACAGGCCAATGAGCAGTTCTTC. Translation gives CSGRQANEQFF.

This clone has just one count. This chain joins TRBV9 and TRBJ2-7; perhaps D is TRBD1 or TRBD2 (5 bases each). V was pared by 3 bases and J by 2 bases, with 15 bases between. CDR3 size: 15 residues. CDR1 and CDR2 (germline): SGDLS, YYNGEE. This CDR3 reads CASSAFGAIPYEQYF. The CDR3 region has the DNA TGTGCCAGCAGCGCCTTCGGGGCTATTCCCTACGAGCAGTACTTC.

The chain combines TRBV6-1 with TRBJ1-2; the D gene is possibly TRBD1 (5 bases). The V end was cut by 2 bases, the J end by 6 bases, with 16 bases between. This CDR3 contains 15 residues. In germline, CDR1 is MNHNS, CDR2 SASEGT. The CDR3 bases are TGTGCCAGCAGTGAACAGGGCAGGTCGTCTGATGGCTACACCTTC. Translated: CASSEQGRSSDGYTF.

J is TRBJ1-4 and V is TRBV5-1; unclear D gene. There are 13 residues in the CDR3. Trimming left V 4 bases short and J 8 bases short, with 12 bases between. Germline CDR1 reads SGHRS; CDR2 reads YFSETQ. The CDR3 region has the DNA TGCGCCAGCAGCGTGGGTCTAGGGGAAAAACTGTTTTTT. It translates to CASSVGLGEKLFF.

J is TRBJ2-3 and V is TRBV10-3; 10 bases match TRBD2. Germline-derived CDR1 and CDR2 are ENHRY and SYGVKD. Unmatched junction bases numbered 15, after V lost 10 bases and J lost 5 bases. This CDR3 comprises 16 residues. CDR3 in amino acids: CATSLQIAGGQDTQYF. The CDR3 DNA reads TGTGCCACCTCACTGCAAATAGCGGGAGGTCAAGATACGCAGTATTTT.

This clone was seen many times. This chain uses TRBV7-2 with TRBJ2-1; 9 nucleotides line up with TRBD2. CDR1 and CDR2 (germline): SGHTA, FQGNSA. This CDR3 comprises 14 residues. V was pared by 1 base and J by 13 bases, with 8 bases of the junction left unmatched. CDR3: CASSLVVAGGVQFF. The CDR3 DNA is TGTGCCAGCAGCTTAGTCGTTGCGGGAGGGGTACAGTTCTTC.

The CDR3 protein is CATSDPTGSQETQYF. CDR3 DNA sequence: TGTGCCACCAGTGATCCCACAGGTTCCCAAGAGACCCAGTACTTC. The V and J genes are TRBV24-1 and TRBJ2-5, with a possible D match to TRBD1 (5 bases). CDR3 length: 15 amino acids. The germline CDR1 and CDR2 sequences are KGHDR and SFDVKD. Trimming left V 3 bases short and J 1 base short, with 11 bases between.

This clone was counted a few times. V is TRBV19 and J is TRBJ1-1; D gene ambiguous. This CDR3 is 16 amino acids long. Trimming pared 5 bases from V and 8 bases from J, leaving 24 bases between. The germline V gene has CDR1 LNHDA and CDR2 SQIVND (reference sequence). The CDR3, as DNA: TGTGCCAGTAGTGCATCCTGGTCGACATTCGGGCGGGAAGCTTTCTTT. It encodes CASSASWSTFGREAFF. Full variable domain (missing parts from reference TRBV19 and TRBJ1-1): DGGITQSPKYLFRKEGQNVTLSCEQNLNHDAMYWYRQDPGQGLRLIYYSQIVNDFQKGDIAEGYSVSREKKESFPLTVTSAQKNPTAFYLCASSASWSTFGREAFFGQGTRLTVV.

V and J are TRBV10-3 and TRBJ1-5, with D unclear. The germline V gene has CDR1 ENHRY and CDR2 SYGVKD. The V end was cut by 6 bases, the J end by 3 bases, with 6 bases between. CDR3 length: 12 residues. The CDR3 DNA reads TGTGCCATCAGCCAGGCCAATCAGCCCCAGCATTTT. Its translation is CAISQANQPQHF.

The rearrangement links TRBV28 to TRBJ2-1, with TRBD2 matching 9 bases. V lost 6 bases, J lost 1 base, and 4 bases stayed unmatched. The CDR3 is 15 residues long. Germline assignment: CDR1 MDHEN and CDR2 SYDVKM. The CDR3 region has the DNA TGTGCCAGCAGGGAACTAGCGGGTTCCTACAATGAGCAGTTCTTC. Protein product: CASRELAGSYNEQFF.

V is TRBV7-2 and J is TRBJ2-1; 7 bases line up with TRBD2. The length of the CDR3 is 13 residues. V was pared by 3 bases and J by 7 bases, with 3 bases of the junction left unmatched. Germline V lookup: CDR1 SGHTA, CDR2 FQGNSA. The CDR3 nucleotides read TGTGCCAGCAGCTTCGCGGGAGTGAATGAGCAGTTCTTC. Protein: CASSFAGVNEQFF.

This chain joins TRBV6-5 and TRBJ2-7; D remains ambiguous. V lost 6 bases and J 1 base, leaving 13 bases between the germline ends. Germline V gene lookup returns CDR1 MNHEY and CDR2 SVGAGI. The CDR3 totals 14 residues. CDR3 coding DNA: TGTGCCAGCAGGGCCCCCGGGTCGTCCTACGAGCAGTACTTC. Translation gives CASRAPGSSYEQYF.

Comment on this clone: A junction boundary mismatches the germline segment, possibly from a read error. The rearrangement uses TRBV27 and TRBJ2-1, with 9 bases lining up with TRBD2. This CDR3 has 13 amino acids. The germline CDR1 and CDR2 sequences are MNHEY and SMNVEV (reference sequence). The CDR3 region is CASSLRLAGELFF. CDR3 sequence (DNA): TGTGCCAGCAGTTTAAGATTAGCGGGAGAGCTGTTCTTC.